Listed here are 23 T cell receptor beta chains from one sample, sequenced in a study of T cells in Graves' hyperthyroidism and ophthalmopathy. Using RNA transcripts as the source, TCR beta CDR3 regions were amplified. The HTBI primer set served for first-round RT-PCR of the TCR CDR3. TCRdb ran MiXCR on the multiplex PCR reads and lists one entry per CDR3 protein. The sample has 480,000 or so distinct CDR3 sequences; over 45% are singletons. Specimen: peripheral blood or thyroid tissue (not recorded which). The receptor set was obtained from an adult woman with Graves' disease, either hyperthyroidism or ophthalmopathy (not recorded which).

This clonotype was counted many times. The genes are TRBV7-3 and TRBJ2-2; TRBD1 matches 7 bases. V shed 2 bases, J shed 6 bases, and the junction held 3 bases outside the gene matches. There are 14 residues in the CDR3. CDR1 and CDR2 (germline): SGHTA, FQGTGA. The chain's CDR3 is CASSLGQGAGELFF. CDR3 in DNA: TGTGCCAGCAGCTTAGGTCAGGGGGCCGGGGAGCTGTTTTTT.

This clonotype was seen ten or more times. V and J are TRBV24-1 and TRBJ1-1; D uncertain. V dropped 0 bases and J dropped 3 bases, with 10 bases sitting between them. Germline values: CDR1 KGHDR, CDR2 SFDVKD. This CDR3 has 15 residues. The CDR3 region has the DNA TGTGCCACCAGTGATTTGCGGGTGGAAGACACTGAAGCTTTCTTT. Translated: CATSDLRVEDTEAFF.

This sequence joins TRBV6-5 and TRBJ1-2, with unresolved D. Germline V gives CDR1 MNHEY, CDR2 SVGAGI. The V and J ends lost 0 bases and 4 bases respectively, with 12 bases between them. The CDR3 has 15 residues. CDR3 coding DNA: TGTGCCAGCAGTTACTCTAACCCGGGGAGCTATGGCTACACCTTC. Translation: CASSYSNPGSYGYTF.

The table lists this clonotype with many counts. The chain combines TRBV7-9 with TRBJ1-4; D gene ambiguous. Trimming took 1 base from V and 11 from J, leaving 17 bases between them. The germline V gene encodes CDR1 SEHNR and CDR2 FQNEAQ (reference sequence). The length of the CDR3 is 15 residues. The DNA of the CDR3 is TGTGCCAGCAGCTTAGGAGGGAGGGTGTGGGAGAAACTGTTTTTT. Amino acid sequence: CASSLGGRVWEKLFF.

This clonotype has a count of ten or more. The chain couples TRBV10-3 to TRBJ2-2, with 9 bases matching TRBD1. CDR1 and CDR2 (germline): ENHRY, SYGVKD. The CDR3 consists of 14 residues. J was trimmed by 1 base and V by 7 bases; bases with no gene match: 1. For the CDR3, the DNA is TGTGCCATCATGGGACAGGGGAACACCGGGGAGCTGTTTTTT. Its protein is CAIMGQGNTGELFF.

The chain joins TRBV12-3 or TRBV12-4 to TRBJ1-1; D call uncertain. The CDR3 has 15 residues. The V end was cut by 4 bases, the J end by 0 bases, with 12 bases between. The CDR3 protein is CASSSHGLMNTEAFF. DNA of the CDR3: TGTGCCAGCAGTTCCCACGGGCTGATGAACACTGAAGCTTTCTTT.

Turning to this clonotype: The junction and the germline gene differ at one end; a read error may be behind it. This chain joins TRBV10-1 and TRBJ2-5; tentatively, D is TRBD2 (5 bases). This CDR3 is built from 13 residues. Germline CDR1 and CDR2: WNHNN and SYGVQD (reference sequence). The CDR3 region is CAISGGREETQYF. In DNA, the CDR3 is TGTGCCATCAGTGGCGGGCGGGAAGAGACCCAGTACTTC.

In this sample, this clonotype turned up once. This may be a read error: a much more frequent sequence differs by one nucleotide. The chain is built from TRBV5-1 and TRBJ2-7; no reliable D call. The CDR3 is made up of 17 amino acids. Germline V lookup: CDR1 SGHRS, CDR2 YFSETQ. The V gene lost 1 base and the J gene lost 3 bases, with 20 bases spanning the gap. CDR3 sequence: CASSLISGTGSDYEQYF. In nucleotides, the CDR3 is TGCGCCAGCAGCTTGATCAGTGGCACCGGATCAGACTACGAGCAGTACTTC.

As regards this clonotype: Likely a read error: the CDR3 ends without its conserved phenylalanine or tryptophan. The rearrangement joins TRBV7-3 to TRBJ1-1, with TRBD1 as a possible D gene (5 bases). Trimming cost V 8 bases and J 4 bases, with 29 bases left between them. Germline loops: CDR1 SGHTA, CDR2 FQGTGA. The CDR3 runs to 18 residues. CDR3 in amino acids: CASSPPRGQGGMSTEAFL. DNA for the CDR3: TGTGCCAGCTCACCACCGAGGGGCCAGGGCGGGATGAGCACTGAAGCTTTCCTT.

The V gene is TRBV20-1, the J gene TRBJ2-3; perhaps TRBD1 as D (6 bases). The CDR3 totals 14 residues. Trimming took off 6 bases at V and 7 bases at J, with 20 bases between the two ends. Germline V gene sequence: CDR1 DFQATT, CDR2 SNEGSKA (reference sequence). In DNA form, the CDR3 reads TGCAGTGCCCGCTTAGCCCAGGGGCTGAATACGCAGTATTTT. Amino acids: CSARLAQGLNTQYF.

This clonotype was counted a few times. A read error may account for a junction end that differs from germline. The chain links TRBV7-3 to TRBJ1-4, with D perhaps TRBD1 (5 bases). CDR1 is SGHTA, CDR2 FQGTGA, per germline. The CDR3 totals 13 residues. Written as DNA, the CDR3 is TGTGCCAGCAGCTTAGAAGTGGGGCGAAGACGCGGCTTT. The encoded protein is CASSLEVGRRRGF.

At least ten counts were recorded for this clonotype. The chain links TRBV20-1 to TRBJ1-1; a weak D match, TRBD1 (6 bases). Deletions cut 0 bases from V and 10 bases from J, with 18 bases between. From germline, CDR1 is DFQATT and CDR2 SNEGSKA (reference sequence). The CDR3 sequence is 14 residues long. The CDR3 bases are TGCAGTGCTAGAGAGGACCGTATGGTCAGGGGAGCTTTCTTT. Translating gives CSAREDRMVRGAFF.

J is TRBJ1-3 and V is TRBV14, with D possibly being TRBD1 (6 bases). The V gene lost 0 bases and the J gene lost 1 base, with 16 bases spanning the gap. This CDR3 has 18 residues. Germline CDR1 and CDR2: SGHDN and FVKESK. The CDR3 nucleotides are TGTGCCAGCAGCCAAGATTACAGGACAGCTCTATCTGGAAACACCATATATTTT. This sequence encodes CASSQDYRTALSGNTIYF.

This clonotype was counted only a few times. This may be a read error, as it is one base from a much larger clone. In nucleotides, the CDR3 is TGTGCCAGCAGCCAAGTTCCCCTTTCGCCAGGTCAGGAGACCCAGTACTTC. It specifies CASSQVPLSPGQETQYF. The chain couples TRBV4-2 to TRBJ2-5; no firm D call. With 1 base removed from V and 5 bases from J, the gap between germline ends came to 20 bases. CDR1 is LGHNA, CDR2 YNFKEQ, per germline. The CDR3 length is 17 residues.

The chain recombines TRBV18 with TRBJ2-5; TRBD1 might be the D (6 bases). Germline V gene sequence: CDR1 KGHSH, CDR2 LQKENI. The CDR3 consists of 14 residues. V was shortened by 6 bases and J by 4 bases, with 15 bases between the two germline ends. The CDR3 spells CASSRNTGRETQYF. The CDR3, as DNA: TGTGCCAGCTCCCGTAATACAGGGAGAGAGACCCAGTACTTC.

This clonotype was counted many times. The chain employs TRBV7-9 and TRBJ1-1, with 7 bases identical to TRBD1. CDR3 length: 14 amino acids. V was clipped by 5 bases and J by 2 bases; unmatched bases: 5. Germline-derived CDR1 and CDR2 are SEHNR and FQNEAQ (reference sequence). CDR3 loop: CASSPQGGNTEAFF. The CDR3 bases are TGTGCCAGCAGCCCCCAAGGGGGCAACACTGAAGCTTTCTTT.

This clonotype was seen many times. The rearrangement uses TRBV20-1 and TRBJ1-5, with 9 bases matching TRBD1. The ends lost 3 bases at V and 2 bases at J; junction bases unmatched: 5. Germline V gene lookup returns CDR1 DFQATT and CDR2 SNEGSKA (reference sequence). The CDR3 contains 15 residues. CDR3 sequence (DNA): TGCAGTGCTAGCCTACAGGGGGCCGGCAATCAGCCCCAGCATTTT. Protein product: CSASLQGAGNQPQHF.

V usage is TRBV15 and J usage is TRBJ1-3, with a tentative D call TRBD1 (6 bases). Between the trimmed V and J ends, which lost 0 bases and 3 bases, there was a span of 9 bases. The length of the CDR3 is 15 residues. Germline V gene data show CDR1 as LNHNV and CDR2 as YYDKDF (reference sequence). DNA for the CDR3: TGTGCCACCAGCAGAGAGGGGGCGATTGGAAACACCATATATTTT. Residues: CATSREGAIGNTIYF. The full variable domain, in which reference TRBV15 and TRBJ1-3 provide the parts outside the CDR3, is DAMVIQNPRYQVTQFGKPVTLSCSQTLNHNVMYWYQQKSSQAPKLLFHYYDKDFNNEADTPDNFQSRRPNTSFCFLDIRSPGLGDTAMYLCATSREGAIGNTIYFGEGSWLTVV.

In its sample, this clonotype was seen many times. This sequence joins TRBV12-3 or TRBV12-4 and TRBJ1-5; D gene uncertain. This CDR3 has 13 amino acids. With 4 bases removed from V and 6 bases from J, the gap between germline ends came to 10 bases. The DNA for the CDR3 is TGTGCCAGCAGTTCTCAGGTCGGTCAGCCCCAGCATTTT. It encodes CASSSQVGQPQHF.

At least ten counts were recorded for this clonotype. This chain links TRBV9 with TRBJ1-5; D is possibly TRBD1 (5 bases). The CDR3 consists of 16 residues. Germline CDR1 reads SGDLS; CDR2 reads YYNGEE. Trimming left V 3 bases short and J 2 bases short, with 15 bases between. For the CDR3, the DNA is TGTGCCAGCAGCGCCTTCGACGGGACTGGCAATCAGCCCCAGCATTTT. Translating gives CASSAFDGTGNQPQHF.

This rearrangement joins TRBV15 to TRBJ2-5; 10 nucleotides agree with TRBD1. V lost 1 base to trimming and J lost 7 bases; unmatched junction nucleotides: 6. Per germline, CDR1 LNHNV and CDR2 YYDKDF (reference sequence). This CDR3 has 15 amino acids. CDR3 protein: CATSRVTGGFGTQYF. The CDR3, as DNA: TGTGCCACCAGCAGAGTGACAGGGGGCTTTGGGACCCAGTACTTC.

This clonotype came up a few times. The CDR3 region has the DNA TGCGCCAGCAAAAGGGAACGGGCTACTGAAGCTTTCTTT. It yields the protein CASKRERATEAFF. V and J are TRBV5-1 and TRBJ1-1; no clear D. V was trimmed by 6 bases and J by 5 bases, leaving 14 bases between them. This CDR3 is 13 amino acids long. CDR1 is SGHRS, CDR2 YFSETQ, per germline.

This clonotype was detected ten times or more. The chain links TRBV29-1 to TRBJ2-7, with D possibly being TRBD2 (6 bases). Germline V gene lookup returns CDR1 SQVTM and CDR2 ANQGSEA. There are 19 residues in the CDR3. V lost 0 bases and J lost 3, with 27 bases in between. CDR3 in amino acids: CSVEDLVKPFGGNLYEQYF. CDR3 DNA sequence: TGCAGCGTTGAAGATTTGGTGAAACCCTTTGGGGGGAACCTCTACGAGCAGTACTTC.